The rows below give T cell receptor beta chains drawn from one sample of a study of neurological immune-mediated disorders. TCRdb passed the 5' RACE reads through MiXCR, listing each CDR3 protein once. The repertoire includes 50,000 to 55,000 distinct CDR3 sequences, about a tenth of them detected once, and roughly 5.3% sits in the top ten. Sequencing was performed on PBMCs. These receptors were obtained from a man in his 70s with HTLV-1-associated myelopathy (HAM/TSP). Both conserved end residues are part of each CDR3. The order of the fields is J gene, V gene, CDR3 length, CDR3 protein.

TRBJ2-6	TRBV7-6	15	CASSPIPSGANVLTF
TRBJ1-1	TRBV9	18	CASSVEQGAYPLNTEAFF
TRBJ2-1	TRBV6-6	16	CASRPGLTSSYNEQFF
TRBJ2-5	TRBV20-1	14	CSAIERERWETQYF
TRBJ2-7	TRBV6-5	13	CASSRDRVYEQYF
TRBJ1-1	TRBV6-5	12	CASSRPNTEAFF
TRBJ1-2	TRBV24-1	13	CATSMTGLDGYTF
TRBJ2-2	TRBV5-1	15	CASSQQGKDTGELFF
TRBJ2-7	TRBV12-3/TRBV12-4	13	CASSWGDIYEQYF
TRBJ2-3	TRBV5-5	15	CASGKLAGAVDTQYF
TRBJ2-3	TRBV20-1	17	CSARLAGGIPSTDTQYF
TRBJ2-7	TRBV14	14	CASSHRRGWNEQYF
TRBJ2-6	TRBV5-1	15	CASSFDSSGANVLTF
TRBJ2-1	TRBV6-5	15	CASSYSEQANNEQFF
TRBJ1-1	TRBV10-3	12	CAIRDGNTEAFF
NA	TRBV20-1	16	CSARDPLAGGQETQYF
TRBJ2-3	TRBV5-1	14	CASGRDYPPDTQYF
TRBJ2-7	TRBV28	14	CASSLAGGPYEQYF
TRBJ2-6	TRBV6-5	16	CASSPRDRAGANVLTF
TRBJ2-5	TRBV15	13	CATSIDPQGTQYF
TRBJ2-3	TRBV5-6	13	CASRRTGPDTQYF
TRBJ2-6	TRBV6-1	15	CASSARLSGANVLTF
TRBJ2-7	TRBV7-2	14	CASSSSTSSYEQYF
TRBJ2-4	TRBV6-6	14	CASFPGLSKNIQYF
TRBJ2-7	TRBV3-1	17	CASSQDGLAGRTYEQYF
TRBJ2-5	TRBV20-1	13	CSAVNRLRETQYF
TRBJ2-6	TRBV5-6	17	CASSLEIGGLGANVLTF
TRBJ2-2	TRBV5-1	13	CASSRGDTGELFF
TRBJ2-3	TRBV27	15	CASSSLFRDSDTQYF
TRBJ2-7	TRBV24-1	11	CATSDLHEQYF
TRBJ1-4	TRBV4-3	14	CASSHRGYNEKLFF
TRBJ2-7	TRBV2	15	CASSESHLRAYEQYF